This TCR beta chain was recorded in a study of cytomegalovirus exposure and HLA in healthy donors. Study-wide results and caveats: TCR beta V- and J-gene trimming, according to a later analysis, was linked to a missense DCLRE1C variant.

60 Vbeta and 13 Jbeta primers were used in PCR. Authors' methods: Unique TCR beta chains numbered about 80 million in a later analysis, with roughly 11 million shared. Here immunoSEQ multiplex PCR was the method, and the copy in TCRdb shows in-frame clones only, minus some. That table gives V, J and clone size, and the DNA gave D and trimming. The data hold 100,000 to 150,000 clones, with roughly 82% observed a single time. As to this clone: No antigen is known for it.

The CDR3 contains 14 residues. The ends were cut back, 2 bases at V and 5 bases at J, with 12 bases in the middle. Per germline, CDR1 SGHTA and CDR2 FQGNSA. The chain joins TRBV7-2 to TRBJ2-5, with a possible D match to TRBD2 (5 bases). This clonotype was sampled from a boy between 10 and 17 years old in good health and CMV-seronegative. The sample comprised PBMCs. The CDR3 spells CASSLRVRAETQYF. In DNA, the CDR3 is TGTGCCAGCAGCTTAAGGGTGAGGGCGGAGACCCAGTACTTC.